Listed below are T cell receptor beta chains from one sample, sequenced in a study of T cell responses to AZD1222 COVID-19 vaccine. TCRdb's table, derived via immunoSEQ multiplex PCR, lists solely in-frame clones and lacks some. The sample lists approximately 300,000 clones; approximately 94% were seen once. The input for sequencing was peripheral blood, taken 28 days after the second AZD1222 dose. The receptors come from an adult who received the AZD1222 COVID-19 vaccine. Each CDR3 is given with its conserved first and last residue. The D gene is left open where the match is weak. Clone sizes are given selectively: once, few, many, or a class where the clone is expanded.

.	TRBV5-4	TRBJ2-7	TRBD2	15	CASSLPGLAIYEQYF	TGTGCCAGCAGCTTGCCGGGACTAGCGATTTACGAGCAGTACTTC
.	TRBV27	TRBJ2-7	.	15	CASRSPWGESYEQYF	TGTGCCAGCAGGTCTCCATGGGGGGAGTCCTACGAGCAGTACTTC
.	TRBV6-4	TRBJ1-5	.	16	CASSERQGYSNQPQHF	TGTGCCAGCAGTGAAAGGCAGGGTTATAGCAATCAGCCCCAGCATTTT
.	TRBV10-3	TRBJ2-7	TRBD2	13	CAIGTSGHYEQYF	TGTGCCATCGGGACTAGCGGACACTACGAGCAGTACTTC
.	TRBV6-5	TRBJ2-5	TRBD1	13	CASSRTGQETQYF	TGTGCCAGCAGTCGGACAGGACAAGAGACCCAGTACTTC
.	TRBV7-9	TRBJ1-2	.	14	CASSLAQLGYGYTF	TGTGCCAGCAGCTTAGCGCAGTTGGGATATGGCTACACCTTC
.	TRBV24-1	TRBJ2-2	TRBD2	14	CATRLAGGAGELFF	TGTGCCACCAGGCTCGCGGGGGGTGCCGGGGAGCTGTTTTTT
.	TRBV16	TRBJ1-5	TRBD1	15	CASSQSGRDRGPQHF	TGTGCCAGCAGCCAATCAGGGAGGGACAGGGGGCCCCAGCATTTT
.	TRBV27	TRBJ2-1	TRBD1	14	CASRPRQGYNEQFF	TGTGCCAGCAGACCTCGACAGGGCTACAATGAGCAGTTCTTC
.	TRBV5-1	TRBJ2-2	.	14	CASSLAANTGELFF	TGCGCCAGCAGCTTGGCGGCGAACACCGGGGAGCTGTTTTTT
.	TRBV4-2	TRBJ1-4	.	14	CASSRTGRTEKLFF	TGTGCCAGCAGCCGTACAGGGAGGACTGAAAAACTGTTTTTT
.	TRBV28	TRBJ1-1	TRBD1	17	CASSNLGQPAPWTEAFF	TGTGCCAGCAGTAACCTGGGACAGCCGGCCCCCTGGACTGAAGCTTTCTTT
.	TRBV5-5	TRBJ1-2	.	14	CASSSLTGNYGYTF	TGTGCCAGCAGCTCTTTGACAGGCAACTATGGCTACACCTTC
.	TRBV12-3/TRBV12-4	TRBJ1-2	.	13	CASSTRANYGYTF	TGTGCCAGCTCCACCCGGGCTAACTATGGCTACACCTTC
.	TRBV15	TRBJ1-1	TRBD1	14	CATSTTGGRTEAFF	TGTGCCACCAGCACTACAGGGGGCCGGACTGAAGCTTTCTTT
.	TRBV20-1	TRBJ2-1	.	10	CSARWQEQFF	TGCAGTGCTAGATGGCAGGAGCAGTTCTTC
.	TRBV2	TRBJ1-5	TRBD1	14	CASSGGQGYQPQHF	TGTGCCAGCAGTGGGGGACAGGGTTATCAGCCCCAGCATTTT
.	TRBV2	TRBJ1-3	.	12	CASSEAGRAIYF	TGTGCCAGCAGTGAAGCTGGCAGGGCCATATATTTT
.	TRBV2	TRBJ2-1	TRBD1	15	CASSGGTGVYNEQFF	TGTGCCAGCAGTGGAGGGACAGGGGTTTACAATGAGCAGTTCTTC
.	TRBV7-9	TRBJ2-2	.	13	CASSLDLPGELFF	TGTGCCAGCAGCTTAGATCTTCCCGGGGAGCTGTTTTTT
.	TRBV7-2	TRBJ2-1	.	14	CASSLVARTDEQFF	TGTGCCAGCAGCTTAGTGGCACGGACCGATGAGCAGTTCTTC
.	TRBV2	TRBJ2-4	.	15	CASSERFLAKNIQYF	TGTGCCAGCAGTGAAAGGTTCCTAGCCAAAAACATTCAGTACTTC
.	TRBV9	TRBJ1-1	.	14	CASTTGTGNTEAFF	TGTGCCAGTACCACGGGGACCGGCAACACTGAAGCTTTCTTT
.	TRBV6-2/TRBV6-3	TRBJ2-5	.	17	CASSWIRAGTSRETQYF	TGTGCCAGCAGCTGGATAAGGGCCGGGACATCGAGGGAGACCCAGTACTTC
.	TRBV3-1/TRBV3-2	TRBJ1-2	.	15	CASSQDPRGLYGYTF	TGTGCCAGCAGCCAAGACCCCAGGGGTCTCTATGGCTACACCTTC
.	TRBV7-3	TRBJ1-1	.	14	CASSPTGRYTEAFF	TGTGCCAGCAGCCCGACGGGACGTTACACTGAAGCTTTCTTT
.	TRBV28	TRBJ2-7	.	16	CASSFPAGGLRGEQYF	TGTGCCAGCAGTTTCCCGGCAGGTGGGCTCAGAGGCGAGCAGTACTTC
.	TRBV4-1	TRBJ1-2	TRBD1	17	CASSQDRGIDTNYGYTF	TGCGCCAGCAGCCAAGACAGGGGGATCGACACTAACTATGGCTACACCTTC
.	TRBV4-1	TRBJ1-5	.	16	CASSQGGFGGNQPQHF	TGCGCCAGCAGCCAAGGTGGCTTCGGAGGCAATCAGCCCCAGCATTTT
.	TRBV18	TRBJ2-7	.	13	CASSPSLAAGQYF	TGTGCCAGCTCACCATCCTTGGCCGCCGGGCAGTACTTC
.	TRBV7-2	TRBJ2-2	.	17	CASSFRGGGLTRRELFF	TGTGCCAGCAGCTTTCGAGGTGGAGGGTTGACTCGGCGGGAGCTGTTTTTT
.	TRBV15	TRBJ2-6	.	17	CATSRETTDSGANVLTF	TGTGCCACCAGCAGAGAGACCACTGATTCTGGGGCCAACGTCCTGACTTTC
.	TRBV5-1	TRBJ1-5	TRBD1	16	CASSLGPGTVNQPQHF	TGCGCCAGCAGCTTGGGGCCCGGGACAGTTAATCAGCCCCAGCATTTT
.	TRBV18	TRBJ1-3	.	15	CASSPLTDAGNTIYF	TGTGCCAGCTCACCATTGACGGATGCCGGGAACACCATATATTTT
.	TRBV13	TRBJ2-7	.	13	CASSFGGPGEQYF	TGTGCCAGCAGCTTCGGAGGGCCAGGAGAGCAGTACTTC
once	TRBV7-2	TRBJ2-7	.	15	CASSSTRSLSGEQYF	TGTGCCAGCAGCTCGACGAGGTCCCTCTCCGGTGAGCAGTACTTC
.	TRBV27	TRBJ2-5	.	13	CASSAGIRETQYF	TGTGCCAGCAGTGCCGGGATTCGGGAGACCCAGTACTTC
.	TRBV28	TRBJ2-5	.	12	CASTDWRETQYF	TGTGCCAGCACGGACTGGCGGGAGACCCAGTACTTC
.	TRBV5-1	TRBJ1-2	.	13	CASRQRTENGYTF	TGCGCCAGCAGACAAAGGACAGAAAATGGCTACACCTTC
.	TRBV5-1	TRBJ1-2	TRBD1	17	CASSLYRNDRESYGYTF	TGCGCCAGCAGCTTGTATCGGAACGACAGGGAGAGCTATGGCTACACCTTC
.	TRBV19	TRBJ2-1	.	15	CASSTYRAHRDEQFF	TGTGCCAGTAGTACCTACAGGGCCCATCGGGATGAGCAGTTCTTC
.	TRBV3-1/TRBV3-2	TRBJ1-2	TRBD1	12	CASSQEGQAYTF	TGTGCCAGCAGCCAAGAAGGACAGGCCTACACCTTC
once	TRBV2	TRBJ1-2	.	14	CASTEGTMTYGYTF	TGTGCCAGCACCGAGGGTACAATGACCTATGGCTACACCTTC
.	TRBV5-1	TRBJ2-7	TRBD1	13	CASGLTGEYEQYF	TGCGCCAGCGGACTGACAGGGGAATACGAGCAGTACTTC
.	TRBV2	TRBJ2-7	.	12	CASSEYSPEQYF	TGTGCCAGCAGTGAATACAGCCCCGAGCAGTACTTC
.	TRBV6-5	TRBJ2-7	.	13	CASRDSASYEQYF	TGTGCCAGCAGAGACAGCGCTTCCTACGAGCAGTACTTC
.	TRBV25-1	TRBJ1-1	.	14	CASTPTGHLTEAFF	TGTGCCAGCACTCCCACGGGCCATCTCACTGAAGCTTTCTTT